The source of this T cell receptor (beta chain) is a study of identical twins. Study-wide points: A lower insertion count was a feature of abundant cord blood beta clonotypes, with no such feature in memory repertoires.

There were only healthy Caucasians among the donors. Unique molecular identifiers were present on cDNA, and template switching added a universal primer site. TCRdb independently ran MiXCR on the 5' RACE reads; one entry per CDR3 protein. The sample carries 650,000 to 750,000 distinct CDR3 sequences, roughly 20% recorded once. This clonotype has more than one count but fewer than ten. Its antigen is unknown. In addition, the sample was reused for a study of T cells expressing NK-cell markers. As that study records: Sorted CD3+CD56-NKG2C+, CD3+CD56+NKG2C- and CD3+CD56+NKG2C+ T cells were the source of the TCR beta repertoires.

The origin of this receptor is a woman between 18 and 29 years old in good health. Sample: PBMCs.

The CDR3 region is CASSSTGTGLRVKGYTF. The DNA for the CDR3 is TGTGCCAGCAGCTCGACCGGGACAGGATTACGAGTAAAGGGCTACACCTTC. The rearrangement links TRBV5-6 to TRBJ1-2; 8 nucleotides align to TRBD1. Germline values: CDR1 SGHDT, CDR2 YYEEEE. The CDR3 extends over 17 amino acids. V gave up 3 bases and J gave up 8 bases; unmatched junction bases: 18.